This T cell receptor beta chain emerged from a study of blood T cell repertoires in COVID-19. Study processing details: Using reference gene primer amplification, nucleated cell counts were estimated. Repertoires were generated with immunoSEQ multiplex PCR, while TCRdb's copy carries only in-frame clones and drops some. V and J calls plus clone size are reproduced from that table; the DNA served to infer D and trimming. This sample has 75,000 to 80,000 clones, with under 95% found just once. The ends were cut back, 4 bases at V and 12 bases at J, with 16 bases in the middle. Germline V CDR1 and CDR2: MGHDK, SYGVNS. This CDR3 contains 13 residues.

The receptor's source is a human donor in a cohort sampled during active COVID-19. J is TRBJ2-1 and V is TRBV25-1; D is possibly TRBD2 (6 bases). Source material: peripheral blood. This CDR3 reads CASSGPTRIGQFF. CDR3 bases: TGTGCCAGCAGTGGCCCGACTAGGATTGGGCAGTTCTTC.